This T cell receptor beta chain was identified in a study of early T cells in non-severe SARS-CoV-2 infection. About the research overall: Bulk RNA isolated from unsorted whole blood underwent sequencing; chains were not paired. General study findings and limits: Clonotype matching in VDJdb favored anti-spike CD8 responses and did not capture private and CD4 specificities.

Germline V CDR1 and CDR2: SGHRS, YFSETQ. Deletions cut 4 bases from V and 4 bases from J, with 23 bases between. The CDR3 contains 17 residues. In this sample, this clonotype turned up a few times. Its antigen is still unknown. Individual cDNA molecules were tagged with unique molecular identifiers, the study reported. A single record per CDR3 protein comes from TCRdb applying MiXCR to the 5' RACE reads. The sample records 65,000 to 95,000 distinct CDR3 sequences, approximately 16% being singletons. The sequence was obtained from an adult who was a healthcare worker with PCR-confirmed SARS-CoV-2 infection or an uninfected control (not recorded which). Sequenced sample: whole blood. The chain combines TRBV5-1 with TRBJ2-5; D not certain. CDR3 sequence reads: CASSPDTSYGWRETQYF. In nucleotides, the CDR3 is TGCGCCAGCAGCCCCGACACCTCGTATGGGTGGAGAGAGACCCAGTACTTC.